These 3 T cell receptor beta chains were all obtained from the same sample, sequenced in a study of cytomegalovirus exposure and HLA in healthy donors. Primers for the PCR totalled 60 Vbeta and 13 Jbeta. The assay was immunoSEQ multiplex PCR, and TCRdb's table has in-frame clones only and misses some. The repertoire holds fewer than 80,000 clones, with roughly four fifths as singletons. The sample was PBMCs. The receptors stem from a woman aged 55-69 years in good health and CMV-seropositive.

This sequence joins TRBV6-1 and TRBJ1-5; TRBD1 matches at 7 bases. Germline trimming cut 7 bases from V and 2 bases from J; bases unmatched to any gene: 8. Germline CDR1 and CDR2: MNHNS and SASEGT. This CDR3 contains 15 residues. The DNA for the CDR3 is TGTGCCAGCACCCTGGGACAGTTGGGCAATCAGCCCCAGCATTTT. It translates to CASTLGQLGNQPQHF.

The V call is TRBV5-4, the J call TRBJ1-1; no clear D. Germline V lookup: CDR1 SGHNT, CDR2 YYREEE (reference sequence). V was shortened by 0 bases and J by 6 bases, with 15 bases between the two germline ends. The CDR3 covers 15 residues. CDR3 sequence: CASSLGGRARAEAFF. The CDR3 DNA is TGTGCCAGCAGCTTGGGTGGGAGGGCTCGAGCTGAAGCTTTCTTT.

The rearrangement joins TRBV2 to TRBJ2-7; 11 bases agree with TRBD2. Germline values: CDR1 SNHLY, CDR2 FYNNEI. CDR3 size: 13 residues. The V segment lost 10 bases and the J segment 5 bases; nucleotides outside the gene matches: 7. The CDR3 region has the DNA TGTGCCACCGTAGCGGGAGGGCCGAACGAGCAGTACTTC. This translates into CATVAGGPNEQYF.